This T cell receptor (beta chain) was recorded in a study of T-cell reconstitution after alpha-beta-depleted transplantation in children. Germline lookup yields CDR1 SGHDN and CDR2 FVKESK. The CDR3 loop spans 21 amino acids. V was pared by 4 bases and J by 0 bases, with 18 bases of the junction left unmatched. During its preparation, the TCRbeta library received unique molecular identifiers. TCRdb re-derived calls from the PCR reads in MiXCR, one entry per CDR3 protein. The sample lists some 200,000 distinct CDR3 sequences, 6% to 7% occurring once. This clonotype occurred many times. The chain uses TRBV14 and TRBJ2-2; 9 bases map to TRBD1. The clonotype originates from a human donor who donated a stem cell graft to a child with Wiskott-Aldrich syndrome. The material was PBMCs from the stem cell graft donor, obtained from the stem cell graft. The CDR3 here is CASSLRPGQGNNRSNTGELFF. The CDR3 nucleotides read TGTGCCAGCAGCCTACGCCCGGGACAGGGAAACAATAGATCGAACACCGGGGAGCTGTTTTTT.